These 10 T cell receptor beta chains share one sample of origin, sequenced in a study. From the RT-PCR reads, TCRdb called clonotypes with MiXCR, one entry per CDR3 protein. The data contain 4,000 or so distinct CDR3 sequences, approximately 31% of them seen just once; the ten biggest clones take up 4% to 5.5%. Sequencing was performed on memory CD4+ T cells from salivary gland. The receptors were sampled from a female donor with primary Sjogren's syndrome.

This clonotype rates as large. V is TRBV20-1 and J is TRBJ2-3; D perhaps matches TRBD2 (7 bases). Germline CDR1 reads DFQATT; CDR2 reads SNEGSKA (reference sequence). This CDR3 region has 15 residues. Trimming pared 4 bases from V and 4 bases from J, leaving 18 bases between. DNA of the CDR3: TGCAGTGCTACTATCTCTCGGGGGGCCGCAGATACGCAGTATTTT. Amino acids: CSATISRGAADTQYF.

By share of the sample, this clonotype is medium-sized. This chain connects TRBV7-8 to TRBJ2-7, with 11 positions matching TRBD2. CDR1 and CDR2 from the germline V gene are SGHVS and FQNEAQ. The CDR3 runs to 14 residues. V dropped 5 bases and J dropped 6; count of bases not matched to a gene: 6. As DNA, the CDR3 is TGTGCCAGCAGCCATGGGACTAGCGGAACCGAGCAGTACTTC. As protein: CASSHGTSGTEQYF.

The chain has TRBV7-3 and TRBJ2-3; 10 bases map to TRBD2. CDR3 length equals 16 residues. The trim removed 4 bases at V and 11 bases at J, leaving 15 bases unmatched. Germline values: CDR1 SGHTA, CDR2 FQGTGA. The CDR3 DNA follows: TGTGCCAGCAGCTCCGCTAGCGGGAGCTCCTACAATGAGCAGTATTTT. Amino acids: CASSSASGSSYNEQYF.

As concerns this clonotype: No DNA is shown, since the ends of the CDR3 on it are uncertain; the CDR3 is the one TCRdb lists. The chain couples TRBV24-1 to TRBJ1-5. CDR1 and CDR2 (germline): KGHDR, SFDVKD. Including both end residues, the CDR3 is 19 amino acids long. CDR3 sequence: CATSDFRTGYTFGNQPQHF.

The chain has TRBV9 and TRBJ2-1; 7 bases fit TRBD1. Germline lookup yields CDR1 SGDLS and CDR2 YYNGEE. The CDR3 has 17 amino acids. The junction had 11 bases not matched to a gene; V was cut back by 5 bases and J by 0 bases. The CDR3 here is CASRATGTGGSYNEQFF. CDR3 nucleotides: TGTGCCAGCAGGGCGACAGGGACCGGTGGCTCCTACAATGAGCAGTTCTTC.

This clonotype was counted many times. This chain connects TRBV18 to TRBJ1-2, with D tentatively TRBD1 (6 bases). Trimming shortened V by 4 bases and J by 3 bases, and 9 bases separated the two germline ends. Per germline, CDR1 KGHSH and CDR2 LQKENI. The CDR3 is 13 residues long. CDR3 loop: CASSLQGYYGYTF. For the CDR3, the DNA is TGTGCCAGCTCACTCCAGGGGTACTATGGCTACACCTTC.

This clonotype is large. J is TRBJ1-1 and V is TRBV7-9; 7 nucleotides match TRBD1. The ends lost 4 bases at V and 4 bases at J; junction bases unmatched: 6. This CDR3 comprises 14 residues. CDR1 SEHNR and CDR2 FQNEAQ come from the germline V gene (reference sequence). The CDR3 sequence is CASSYQGGVTEAFF. DNA for the CDR3: TGTGCCAGCAGCTATCAGGGGGGGGTCACTGAAGCTTTCTTT.

This chain connects TRBV12-3 or TRBV12-4 to TRBJ2-7; D perhaps matches TRBD1 (6 bases). The V and J ends lost 8 bases and 4 bases respectively, with 18 bases between them. This CDR3 region has 14 residues. CDR3: CASWPGGHGYEQYF. CDR3 nucleotide sequence: TGTGCCAGCTGGCCTGGGGGACATGGATACGAGCAGTACTTC.

There are a few counts of this clonotype. Here the CDR3 reads CASSPSGRDSPLHF. The CDR3 DNA reads TGTGCCAGCTCACCGTCAGGTCGTGATTCACCCCTCCACTTT. The chain links TRBV18 to TRBJ1-6; D not certain. The V end was cut by 3 bases, the J end by 8 bases, with 11 bases between. This CDR3 has 14 residues. Germline V gene data show CDR1 as KGHSH and CDR2 as LQKENI.

The chain employs TRBV6-1 and TRBJ2-7, with 11 nucleotides matching TRBD1. CDR3 length: 15 residues. V trimming: 8 bases; J trimming: 0 bases; junction bases outside the gene matches: 6. Germline V gene data show CDR1 as MNHNS and CDR2 as SASEGT. The chain's CDR3 is CASRRDRGSSYEQYF. The CDR3 DNA reads as TGTGCCAGCCGACGGGACAGGGGGAGCTCCTACGAGCAGTACTTC.